This record covers a single T cell receptor (beta chain). Its cognate antigen is unknown. The CDR3 contains 16 residues. Germline-derived CDR1 and CDR2 are MGHRA and YSYEKL. Trimming removed 4 bases from V and 4 bases from J, with 17 bases in between. The data originate from a study of cytomegalovirus exposure and HLA in healthy donors. Overall study: Per a later analysis, the roughly 670 first-cohort and some 110 validation repertoires shared one platform. Whole-study findings and limits: A few CMV-associated chains were confirmed in vitro to be specific for CMV antigens. Usually a TCR sequence was rare, but some public TCRs were found in many donors. The study listed some 160 cytomegalovirus-associated TCR beta chains.

Measured with immunoSEQ multiplex PCR; TCRdb has only the in-frame clones, and not every one. The data contain roughly 300,000 clones, roughly 88% of them singletons. The sequence derives from a woman aged 18-29 years in good health and CMV-seronegative. The sample consisted of PBMCs. V and J are TRBV4-1 and TRBJ2-1; a weak D match, TRBD1 (5 bases). CDR3 loop: CASSRGGQATYNEQFF. The CDR3 region has the DNA TGCGCCAGCAGCCGGGGCGGTCAAGCCACATACAATGAGCAGTTCTTC.